The 16 T cell receptor beta chains below were found in one sample sequenced in a study of blood T cell repertoires in COVID-19. The protocol was immunoSEQ multiplex PCR, while the TCRdb copy is restricted to in-frame clones and leaves out a portion. This sample carries hundreds of thousands of clones, roughly nine tenths of them seen once, and the ten largest clones take roughly 12%. The sample comprised peripheral blood. These receptors came from a woman aged 18-35 years who had recovered from COVID-19.

The CDR3 protein is CASSTGTSGRVYEQYF. CDR3 DNA: TGTGCCAGCAGCACTGGGACTAGCGGGAGGGTTTACGAGCAGTACTTC. The V and J genes are TRBV5-4 and TRBJ2-7; 16 nucleotides line up with TRBD2. The CDR3 is 16 amino acids. Germline V CDR1 and CDR2: SGHNT, YYREEE (reference sequence). V lost 4 bases to trimming and J lost 4 bases; unmatched junction nucleotides: 5.

This clone was recorded a few times. The chain combines TRBV19 with TRBJ2-7; 8 bases line up with TRBD2. The length of the CDR3 is 14 residues. V lost 2 bases and J lost 3; bases outside the gene matches: 3. CDR1 is LNHDA and CDR2 is SQIVND in the germline V gene (reference sequence). The CDR3: CASSIIAGSYEQYF. The CDR3 DNA is TGTGCCAGTAGTATAATAGCGGGAAGCTACGAGCAGTACTTC.

The chain links TRBV6-5 to TRBJ2-3; weak D call: TRBD2 (6 bases). V was trimmed by 2 bases and J by 4 bases, leaving 16 bases between them. Germline V CDR1 and CDR2: MNHEY, SVGAGI. This CDR3 comprises 16 residues. The CDR3 sequence is CASSYRHGSGSDTQYF. For the CDR3, the DNA is TGTGCCAGCAGTTACCGTCACGGGAGCGGCTCAGATACGCAGTATTTT.

The chain is built from TRBV10-3 and TRBJ2-3; a possible D gene is TRBD1 (5 bases). The CDR3 spans 18 residues. The germline CDR1 and CDR2 sequences are ENHRY and SYGVKD. The V end lost 3 bases, the J end lost 0 bases, and 19 bases lay between the germline ends. The CDR3 DNA reads as TGTGCCATCAGTGAAATACCCACTCGACAGTTTAGCACAGATACGCAGTATTTT. The encoded protein is CAISEIPTRQFSTDTQYF.

This chain connects TRBV14 to TRBJ1-1; D is uncertain. The V and J ends lost 1 base and 4 bases respectively, with 13 bases between them. CDR3 size: 15 residues. Germline V CDR1 and CDR2: SGHDN, FVKESK. CDR3 DNA: TGTGCCAGCAGCCAAGTTCGGGGTTTGGGCACTGAAGCTTTCTTT. Protein product: CASSQVRGLGTEAFF.

The chain recombines TRBV19 with TRBJ1-2; D may be TRBD1 (6 bases). CDR3 length equals 15 residues. The germline gives CDR1 LNHDA, CDR2 SQIVND (reference sequence). Trimming removed 3 bases from V and 0 bases from J, with 11 bases in between. CDR3 in DNA: TGTGCCAGTAGTATTAGGACAGCTACTAACTATGGCTACACCTTC. Translation: CASSIRTATNYGYTF. The variable domain in full, with the rest retrieved from reference TRBV19 and TRBJ1-2, is DGGITQSPKYLFRKEGQNVTLSCEQNLNHDAMYWYRQDPGQGLRLIYYSQIVNDFQKGDIAEGYSVSREKKESFPLTVTSAQKNPTAFYLCASSIRTATNYGYTFGSGTRLTVV.

On this clone itself: The junction differs from germline at one of its ends, possibly a read error. This chain links TRBV6-5 with TRBJ2-5, with a weak D call TRBD1 (5 bases). The CDR3 has 13 amino acids. Germline CDR1 reads MNHEY; CDR2 reads SVGAGI. The CDR3 sequence is CASSYSDQVRADF. DNA of the CDR3: TGTGCCAGCAGTTACTCGGACCAGGTCAGGGCGGACTTC.

The V call is TRBV19, the J call TRBJ2-7; TRBD1 aligns across 9 bases. The CDR3 contains 14 residues. Germline V lookup: CDR1 LNHDA, CDR2 SQIVND (reference sequence). Trimming removed 3 bases from V and 5 bases from J; junction bases left unmatched: 5. Here the CDR3 reads CASSIWDRADEQYF. As DNA, the CDR3 is TGTGCCAGTAGTATTTGGGACAGGGCGGACGAGCAGTACTTC. Combining the CDR3 with reference TRBV19 and TRBJ2-7 gives the whole variable domain DGGITQSPKYLFRKEGQNVTLSCEQNLNHDAMYWYRQDPGQGLRLIYYSQIVNDFQKGDIAEGYSVSREKKESFPLTVTSAQKNPTAFYLCASSIWDRADEQYFGPGTRLTVT.

Only one count was recorded for this clone. The V call is TRBV11-2, the J call TRBJ2-1, with a possible D match to TRBD2 (7 bases). The CDR3 covers 17 residues. Germline loops: CDR1 SGHAT, CDR2 FQNNGV. Trimming stripped 2 bases from V and 4 bases from J, with 18 bases between. The CDR3 here is CASSLRLGAGAYNEQFF. The CDR3 DNA follows: TGTGCCAGCAGCTTAAGGTTGGGGGCGGGAGCTTACAATGAGCAGTTCTTC.

V and J are TRBV7-9 and TRBJ1-3; D unclear. CDR1 is SEHNR, CDR2 FQNEAQ, per germline (reference sequence). The CDR3 length is 13 residues. Deletions cut 2 bases from V and 7 bases from J, with 9 bases between. DNA of the CDR3: TGTGCCAGCAGCTTATTAGGAGGTAACACCATATATTTT. Encoded protein: CASSLLGGNTIYF. Together with reference TRBV7-9 and TRBJ1-3, the CDR3 gives the full variable domain: DTGVSQNPRHKITKRGQNVTFRCDPISEHNRLYWYRQTLGQGPEFLTYFQNEAQLEKSRLLSDRFSAERPKGSFSTLEIQRTEQGDSAMYLCASSLLGGNTIYFGEGSWLTVV.

The gene calls are TRBV5-4 and TRBJ1-6; 8 nucleotides match TRBD1. Germline trimming cut 2 bases from V and 9 bases from J; bases unmatched to any gene: 4. This CDR3 spans 14 amino acids. In germline, CDR1 is SGHNT, CDR2 YYREEE (reference sequence). CDR3: CASSFGQGLSPLHF. CDR3 in DNA: TGTGCCAGCAGCTTTGGACAGGGTCTTTCACCCCTCCACTTT.

This chain uses TRBV19 with TRBJ1-5; weak D call: TRBD1 (5 bases). Trimming took 3 bases from V and 9 from J, leaving 12 bases between them. Per the germline V gene, CDR1 is LNHDA and CDR2 is SQIVND (reference sequence). The CDR3 is 13 amino acids. The DNA of the CDR3 is TGTGCCAGTAGTATCGCAGGGTTTTGGCCCCAGCATTTT. Translated, it gives CASSIAGFWPQHF.

This clone has only one observation. Written as DNA, the CDR3 is TGCGCCAGCAGCCGACTCACAGGGGGCATCGACAATGAGCAGTTCTTC. Translated: CASSRLTGGIDNEQFF. The V call is TRBV5-1, the J call TRBJ2-1; 9 bases line up with TRBD1. The germline gives CDR1 SGHRS, CDR2 YFSETQ. J was trimmed by 5 bases and V by 4 bases; bases with no gene match: 10. The CDR3 runs 16 residues.

CDR3 coding DNA: TGCAGCGTTGTACCGGGACAGTCGAACACCGGGGAGCTGTTTTTT. This codes for CSVVPGQSNTGELFF. This chain joins TRBV29-1 and TRBJ2-2, with 7 bases fitting TRBD1. The CDR3 is made up of 15 amino acids. V lost 4 bases and J lost 0; bases outside the gene matches: 5. Per the germline V gene, CDR1 is SQVTM and CDR2 is ANQGSEA.

The gene calls are TRBV10-3 and TRBJ2-1, with 11 bases aligning to TRBD2. The junction had 8 bases not matched to a gene; V was cut back by 7 bases and J by 9 bases. The CDR3 contains 14 residues. CDR1 and CDR2 (germline): ENHRY, SYGVKD. Here the CDR3 DNA reads TGTGCCATCACTGGTTCACTAGCGGGGGTTGAGCAGTTCTTC. This encodes CAITGSLAGVEQFF.

This clone was counted a single time. This chain links TRBV2 with TRBJ2-4; 7 bases align to TRBD2. V dropped 8 bases and J dropped 7; count of bases not matched to a gene: 5. This CDR3 has 12 amino acids. Germline CDR1 and CDR2: SNHLY and FYNNEI. CDR3 DNA sequence: TGTGCCAGCGGGTCTAGCGGTAACATTCAGTACTTC. It translates to CASGSSGNIQYF.